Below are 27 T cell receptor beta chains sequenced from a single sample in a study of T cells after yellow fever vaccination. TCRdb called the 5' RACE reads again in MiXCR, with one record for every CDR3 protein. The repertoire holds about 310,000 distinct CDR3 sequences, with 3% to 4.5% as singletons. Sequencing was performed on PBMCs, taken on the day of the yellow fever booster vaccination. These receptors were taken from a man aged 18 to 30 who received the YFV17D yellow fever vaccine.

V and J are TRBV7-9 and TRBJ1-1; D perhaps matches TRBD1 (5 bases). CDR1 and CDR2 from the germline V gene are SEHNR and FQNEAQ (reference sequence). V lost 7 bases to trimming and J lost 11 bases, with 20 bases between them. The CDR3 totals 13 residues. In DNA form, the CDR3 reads TGTGCCAGCACCGAAATAGGACTCTGGGGGGCTTTCTTT. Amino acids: CASTEIGLWGAFF.

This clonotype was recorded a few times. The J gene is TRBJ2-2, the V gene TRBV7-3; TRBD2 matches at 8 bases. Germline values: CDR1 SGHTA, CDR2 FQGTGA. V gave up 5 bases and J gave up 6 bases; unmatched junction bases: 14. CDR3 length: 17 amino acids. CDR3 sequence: CASSPTPGGAPPGELFF. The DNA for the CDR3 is TGTGCCAGCAGCCCAACTCCGGGAGGGGCCCCGCCCGGGGAGCTGTTTTTT.

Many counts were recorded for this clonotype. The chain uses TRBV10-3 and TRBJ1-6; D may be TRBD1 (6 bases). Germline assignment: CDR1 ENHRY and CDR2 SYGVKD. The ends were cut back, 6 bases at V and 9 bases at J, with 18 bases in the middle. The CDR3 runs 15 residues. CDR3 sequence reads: CAISSRGGYGSPLHF. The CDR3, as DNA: TGTGCCATCAGCTCCCGGGGGGGCTACGGTTCACCCCTCCACTTT.

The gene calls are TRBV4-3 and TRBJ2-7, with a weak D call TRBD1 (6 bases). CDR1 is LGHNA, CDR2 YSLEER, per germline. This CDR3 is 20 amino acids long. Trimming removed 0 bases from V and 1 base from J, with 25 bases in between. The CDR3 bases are TGCGCCAGCAGCCAAGACCGGGTTAGAAGGAGGACCGGACAGTCCTACGAGCAGTACTTC. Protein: CASSQDRVRRRTGQSYEQYF.

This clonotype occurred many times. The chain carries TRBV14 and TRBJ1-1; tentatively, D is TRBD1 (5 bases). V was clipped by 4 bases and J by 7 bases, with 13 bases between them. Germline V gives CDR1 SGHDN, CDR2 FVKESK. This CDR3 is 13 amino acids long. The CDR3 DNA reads TGTGCCAGCAGCCGGATTGACAGTATTGAAGCTTTCTTT. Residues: CASSRIDSIEAFF. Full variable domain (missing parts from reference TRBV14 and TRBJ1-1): EAGVTQFPSHSVIEKGQTVTLRCDPISGHDNLYWYRRVMGKEIKFLLHFVKESKQDESGMPNNRFLAERTGGTYSTLKVQPAELEDSGVYFCASSRIDSIEAFFGQGTRLTVV.

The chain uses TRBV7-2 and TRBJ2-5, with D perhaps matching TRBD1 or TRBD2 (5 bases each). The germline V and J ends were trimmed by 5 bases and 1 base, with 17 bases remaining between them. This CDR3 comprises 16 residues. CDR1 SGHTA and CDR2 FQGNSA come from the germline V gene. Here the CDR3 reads CASSDGDGWFQETQYF. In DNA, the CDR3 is TGTGCCAGCAGCGACGGGGACGGCTGGTTCCAAGAGACCCAGTACTTC. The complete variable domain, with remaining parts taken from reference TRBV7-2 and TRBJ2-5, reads GAGVSQSPSNKVTEKGKDVELRCDPISGHTALYWYRQSLGQGLEFLIYFQGNSAPDKSGLPSDRFSAERTGGSVSTLTIQRTQQEDSAVYLCASSDGDGWFQETQYFGPGTRLLVL.

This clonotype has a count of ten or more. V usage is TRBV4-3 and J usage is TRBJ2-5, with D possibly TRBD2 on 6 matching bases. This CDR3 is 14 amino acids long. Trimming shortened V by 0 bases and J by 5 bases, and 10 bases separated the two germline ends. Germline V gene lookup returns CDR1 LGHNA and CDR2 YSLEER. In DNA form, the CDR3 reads TGCGCCAGCAGCCAAGAGTGGAGGGAGGAGACCCAGTACTTC. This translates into CASSQEWREETQYF.

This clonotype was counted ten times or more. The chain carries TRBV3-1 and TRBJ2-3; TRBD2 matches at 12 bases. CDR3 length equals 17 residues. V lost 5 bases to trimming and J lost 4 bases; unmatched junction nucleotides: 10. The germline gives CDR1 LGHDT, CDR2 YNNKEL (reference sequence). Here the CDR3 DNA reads TGTGCCAGCAGCGACCATCTAGCGGGGGGGTGGCCAGATACGCAGTATTTT. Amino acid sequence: CASSDHLAGGWPDTQYF.

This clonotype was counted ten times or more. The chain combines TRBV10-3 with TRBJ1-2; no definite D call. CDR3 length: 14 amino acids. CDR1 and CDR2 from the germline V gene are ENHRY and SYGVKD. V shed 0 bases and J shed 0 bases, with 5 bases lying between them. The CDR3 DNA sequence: TGTGCCATCAGTGAGTCCCTAGCTAACTATGGCTACACCTTC. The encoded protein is CAISESLANYGYTF.

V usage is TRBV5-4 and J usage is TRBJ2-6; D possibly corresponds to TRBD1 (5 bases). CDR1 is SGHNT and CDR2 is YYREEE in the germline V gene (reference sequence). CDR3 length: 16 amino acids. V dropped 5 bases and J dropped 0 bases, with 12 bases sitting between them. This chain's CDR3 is CASRRTRISGANVLTF. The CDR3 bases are TGTGCCAGCAGACGGACACGTATCTCTGGGGCCAACGTCCTGACTTTC. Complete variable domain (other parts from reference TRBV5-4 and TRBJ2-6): ETGVTQSPTHLIKTRGQQVTLRCSSQSGHNTVSWYQQALGQGPQFIFQYYREEENGRGNFPPRFSGLQFPNYSSELNVNALELDDSALYLCASRRTRISGANVLTFGAGSRLTVL.

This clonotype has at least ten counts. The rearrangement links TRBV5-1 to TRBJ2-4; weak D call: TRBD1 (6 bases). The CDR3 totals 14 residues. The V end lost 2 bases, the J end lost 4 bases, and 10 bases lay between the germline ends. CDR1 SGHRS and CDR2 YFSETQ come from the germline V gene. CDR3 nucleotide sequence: TGCGCCAGCAGCTTCTTGGACAGAAAAAACATTCAGTACTTC. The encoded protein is CASSFLDRKNIQYF.

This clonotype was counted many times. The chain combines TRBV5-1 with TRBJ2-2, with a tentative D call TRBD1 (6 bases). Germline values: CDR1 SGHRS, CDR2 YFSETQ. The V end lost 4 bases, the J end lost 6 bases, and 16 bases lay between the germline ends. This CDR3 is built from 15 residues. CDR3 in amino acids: CASSPGHSLAGELFF. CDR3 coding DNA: TGCGCCAGCAGCCCGGGACATTCCCTCGCCGGGGAGCTGTTTTTT.

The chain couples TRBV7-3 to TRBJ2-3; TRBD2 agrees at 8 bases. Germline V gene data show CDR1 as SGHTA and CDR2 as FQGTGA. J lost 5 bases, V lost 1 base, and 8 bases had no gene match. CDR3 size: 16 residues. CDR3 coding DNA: TGTGCCAGCAGCTTAAGTCCGGGGGGGGTAAGAGATACGCAGTATTTT. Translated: CASSLSPGGVRDTQYF.

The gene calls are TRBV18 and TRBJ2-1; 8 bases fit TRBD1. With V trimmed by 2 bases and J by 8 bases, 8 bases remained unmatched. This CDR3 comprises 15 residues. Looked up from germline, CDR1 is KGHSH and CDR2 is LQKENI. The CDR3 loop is CASSPMVQGAHEQFF. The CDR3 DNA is TGTGCCAGCTCACCAATGGTTCAGGGGGCACATGAGCAGTTCTTC.

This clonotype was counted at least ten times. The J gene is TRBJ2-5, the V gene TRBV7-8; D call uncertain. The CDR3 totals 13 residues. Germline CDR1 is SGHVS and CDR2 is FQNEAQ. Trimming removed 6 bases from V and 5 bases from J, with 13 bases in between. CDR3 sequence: CASRSQARETQYF. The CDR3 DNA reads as TGTGCCAGCAGGTCCCAGGCGCGGGAGACCCAGTACTTC.

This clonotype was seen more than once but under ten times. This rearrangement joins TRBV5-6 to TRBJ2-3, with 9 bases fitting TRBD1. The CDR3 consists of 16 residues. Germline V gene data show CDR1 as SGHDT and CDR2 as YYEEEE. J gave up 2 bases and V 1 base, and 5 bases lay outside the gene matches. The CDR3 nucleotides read TGTGCCAGCAGCTTGTTCCGGGACAGGGTCACAGATACGCAGTATTTT. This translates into CASSLFRDRVTDTQYF.

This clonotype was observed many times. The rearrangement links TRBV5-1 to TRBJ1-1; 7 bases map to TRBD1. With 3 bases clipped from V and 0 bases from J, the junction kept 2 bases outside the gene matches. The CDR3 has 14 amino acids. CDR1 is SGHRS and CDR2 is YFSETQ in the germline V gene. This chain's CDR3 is CASSWDSLNTEAFF. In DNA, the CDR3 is TGCGCCAGCAGCTGGGACAGCCTGAACACTGAAGCTTTCTTT.

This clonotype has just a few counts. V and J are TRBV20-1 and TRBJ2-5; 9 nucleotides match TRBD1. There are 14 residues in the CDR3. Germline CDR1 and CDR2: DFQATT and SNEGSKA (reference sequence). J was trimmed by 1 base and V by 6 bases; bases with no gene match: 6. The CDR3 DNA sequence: TGCAGTGCAGCCGACAGGGGGGGCCAAGAGACCCAGTACTTC. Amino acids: CSAADRGGQETQYF.

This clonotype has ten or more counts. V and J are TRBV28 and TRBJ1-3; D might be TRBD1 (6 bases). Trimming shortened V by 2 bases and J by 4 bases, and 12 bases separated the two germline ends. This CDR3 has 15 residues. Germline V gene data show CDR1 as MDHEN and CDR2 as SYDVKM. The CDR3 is CASSLGGASGNTIYF. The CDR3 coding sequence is TGTGCCAGCAGTTTAGGGGGCGCCTCGGGAAACACCATATATTTT.

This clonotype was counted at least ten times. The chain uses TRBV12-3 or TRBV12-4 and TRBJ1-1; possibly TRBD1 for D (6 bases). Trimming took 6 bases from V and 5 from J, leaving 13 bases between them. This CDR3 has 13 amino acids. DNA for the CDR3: TGTGCCAGCAGGTTCACAGGGCGTACTGAAGCTTTCTTT. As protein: CASRFTGRTEAFF.

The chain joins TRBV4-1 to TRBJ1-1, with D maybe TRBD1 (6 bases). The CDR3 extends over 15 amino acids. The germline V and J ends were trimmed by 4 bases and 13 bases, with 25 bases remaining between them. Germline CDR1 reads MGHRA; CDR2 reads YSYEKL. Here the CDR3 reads CASSLNPGQGTNVFF. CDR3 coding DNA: TGCGCCAGCAGCCTAAATCCCGGGCAGGGGACGAATGTTTTCTTT.

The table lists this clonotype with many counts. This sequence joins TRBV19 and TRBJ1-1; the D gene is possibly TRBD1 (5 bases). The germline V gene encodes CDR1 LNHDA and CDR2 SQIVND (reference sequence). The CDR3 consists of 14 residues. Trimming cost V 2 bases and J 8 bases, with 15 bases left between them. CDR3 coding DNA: TGTGCCAGTAGTATAACGGGACCGGGGACCGAAGCTTTCTTT. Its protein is CASSITGPGTEAFF.

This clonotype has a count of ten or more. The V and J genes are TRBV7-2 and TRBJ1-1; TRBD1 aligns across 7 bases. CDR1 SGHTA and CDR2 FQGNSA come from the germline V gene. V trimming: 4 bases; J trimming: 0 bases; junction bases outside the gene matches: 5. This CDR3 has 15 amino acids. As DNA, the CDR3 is TGTGCCAGCAGCTCGGGACAGCGAGTGAACACTGAAGCTTTCTTT. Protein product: CASSSGQRVNTEAFF.

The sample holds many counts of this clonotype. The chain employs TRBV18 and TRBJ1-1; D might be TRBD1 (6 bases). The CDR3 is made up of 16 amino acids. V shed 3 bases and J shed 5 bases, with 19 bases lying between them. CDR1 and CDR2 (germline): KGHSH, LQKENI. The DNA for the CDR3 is TGTGCCAGCTCACCCAGAGGGGGGGGACCAAGAACTGAAGCTTTCTTT. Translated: CASSPRGGGPRTEAFF.

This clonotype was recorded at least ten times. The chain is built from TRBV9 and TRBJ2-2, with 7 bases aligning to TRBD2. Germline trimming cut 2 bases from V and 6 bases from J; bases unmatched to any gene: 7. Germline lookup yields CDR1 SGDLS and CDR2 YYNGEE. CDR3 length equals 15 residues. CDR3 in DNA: TGTGCCAGCAGCGTCGGGGGGACTCAAGCCGGGGAGCTGTTTTTT. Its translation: CASSVGGTQAGELFF. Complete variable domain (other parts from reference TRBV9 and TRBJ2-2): DSGVTQTPKHLITATGQRVTLRCSPRSGDLSVYWYQQSLDQGLQFLIQYYNGEERAKGNILERFSAQQFPDLHSELNLSSLELGDSALYFCASSVGGTQAGELFFGEGSRLTVL.

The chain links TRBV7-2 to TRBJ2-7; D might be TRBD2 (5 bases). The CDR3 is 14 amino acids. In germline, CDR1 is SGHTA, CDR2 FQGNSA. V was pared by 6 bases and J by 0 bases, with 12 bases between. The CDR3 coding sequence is TGTGCCAGCAGAACGACGGGAAGCTCCTACGAGCAGTACTTC. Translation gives CASRTTGSSYEQYF.

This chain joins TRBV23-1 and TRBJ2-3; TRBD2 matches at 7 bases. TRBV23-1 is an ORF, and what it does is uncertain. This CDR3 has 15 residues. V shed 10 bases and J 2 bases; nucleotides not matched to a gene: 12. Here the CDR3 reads CAIHSAAGITDTQYF. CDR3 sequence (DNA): TGCGCCATTCACTCCGCAGCGGGGATCACAGATACGCAGTATTTT.